A selection of T cell receptor beta chains follows, all from one sample in a study of CD8 T cells in ankylosing spondylitis. TCRdb reanalysed the 5' RACE reads using MiXCR and keeps one entry per CDR3 protein. The repertoire includes about 240,000 distinct CDR3 sequences, 8.6% of them detected once, and nearly 7% sits in the top ten. Material: blood, either unsorted or a sorted T cell fraction (not recorded which). The receptors stem from a male donor with ankylosing spondylitis or in good health (not recorded which). Each CDR3 is given with its conserved first and last residue. D genes are given only for firm matches. The size of a clone is reported for some rows only, either as once, few or many, or as a class for expanded clones.

j_call: TRBJ2-3; v_call: TRBV12-3/TRBV12-4; cdr3_length: 16; clone_size: many; d_call: .; cdr3_aa: CASTLGNYLGADTQYF; cdr3_nt: TGTGCCAGCACCTTGGGAAACTATTTGGGGGCAGATACGCAGTATTTT
j_call: TRBJ2-7; v_call: TRBV20-1; cdr3_length: 13; clone_size: few; d_call: .; cdr3_aa: CSARLRGVGEQYF; cdr3_nt: TGCAGTGCTAGACTCAGGGGAGTTGGCGAGCAGTACTTC
j_call: TRBJ2-1; v_call: TRBV12-3/TRBV12-4; cdr3_length: 17; clone_size: many; d_call: .; cdr3_aa: CASSFPRMGEAYNEQFF; cdr3_nt: TGTGCCAGCAGTTTCCCCAGGATGGGGGAGGCGTACAATGAGCAGTTCTTC
j_call: TRBJ1-1; v_call: TRBV3-1; cdr3_length: 15; clone_size: many; d_call: TRBD1; cdr3_aa: CASSPDREGNTEAFF; cdr3_nt: TGTGCCAGCAGCCCCGACAGGGAGGGGAACACTGAAGCTTTCTTT
j_call: TRBJ2-1; v_call: TRBV28; cdr3_length: 13; clone_size: many; d_call: .; cdr3_aa: CASSLSLGNEQFF; cdr3_nt: TGTGCCAGCAGTTTATCATTGGGTAATGAGCAGTTCTTC
j_call: TRBJ2-1; v_call: TRBV12-3/TRBV12-4; cdr3_length: 13; clone_size: many; d_call: TRBD2; cdr3_aa: CASRQRGNNEQFF; cdr3_nt: TGTGCCAGCAGGCAGCGGGGAAACAATGAGCAGTTCTTC
j_call: TRBJ2-3; v_call: TRBV5-1; cdr3_length: 16; clone_size: .; d_call: TRBD2; cdr3_aa: CASSPEAGGNADTQYF; cdr3_nt: TGCGCCAGCAGCCCCGAAGCGGGGGGGAACGCAGATACGCAGTATTTT
j_call: TRBJ2-2; v_call: TRBV7-3; cdr3_length: 16; clone_size: many; d_call: TRBD1; cdr3_aa: CASSPQPGGLAGELFF; cdr3_nt: TGTGCCAGCAGCCCACAGCCAGGGGGCCTCGCCGGGGAGCTGTTTTTT
j_call: TRBJ2-2; v_call: TRBV12-3/TRBV12-4; cdr3_length: 15; clone_size: few; d_call: TRBD1; cdr3_aa: CASRPGQGAAGELFF; cdr3_nt: TGTGCCAGCAGACCGGGACAGGGGGCGGCCGGGGAGCTGTTTTTT
j_call: TRBJ2-4; v_call: TRBV7-2; cdr3_length: 14; clone_size: many; d_call: .; cdr3_aa: CASSSGLSKNIQYF; cdr3_nt: TGTGCCAGCAGCTCCGGACTTTCCAAAAACATTCAGTACTTC
j_call: TRBJ2-2; v_call: TRBV30; cdr3_length: 18; clone_size: many; d_call: TRBD2; cdr3_aa: CACSYGTSGRGHGGELFF; cdr3_nt: TGTGCCTGTTCTTACGGGACTAGCGGGAGGGGGCACGGCGGGGAGCTGTTTTTT
j_call: TRBJ2-1; v_call: TRBV6-2/TRBV6-3; cdr3_length: 14; clone_size: many; d_call: TRBD2; cdr3_aa: CASSFRGGLNEQFF; cdr3_nt: TGTGCCAGCAGTTTTCGGGGGGGCCTCAATGAGCAGTTCTTC
j_call: TRBJ2-5; v_call: TRBV7-9; cdr3_length: 12; clone_size: many; d_call: .; cdr3_aa: CASSSRRETQYF; cdr3_nt: TGTGCCAGCAGCTCGCGGCGGGAGACCCAGTACTTC
j_call: TRBJ2-1; v_call: TRBV20-1; cdr3_length: 15; clone_size: many; d_call: .; cdr3_aa: CSARSRPSSYNEQFF; cdr3_nt: TGCAGTGCGCGCTCCCGGCCAAGCTCCTACAATGAGCAGTTCTTC
j_call: TRBJ1-1; v_call: TRBV27; cdr3_length: 15; clone_size: .; d_call: .; cdr3_aa: CASSFFGRLNPEAFF; cdr3_nt: TGTGCCAGCAGTTTTTTTGGACGGTTGAACCCTGAAGCTTTCTTT
j_call: TRBJ1-3; v_call: TRBV29-1; cdr3_length: 13; clone_size: many; d_call: .; cdr3_aa: CSVDSGAGNTIYF; cdr3_nt: TGCAGCGTCGATTCGGGGGCTGGAAACACCATATATTTT